This T cell receptor beta chain was sequenced for a study of cytomegalovirus exposure and HLA in healthy donors. Study-level results: Researchers reported in a later analysis that a missense DCLRE1C variant was tied to TCR beta V- and J-gene trimming. In a later analysis, HLA-C alleles had the fewest associated TCRs, DRB1 alleles the most.

Germline V gene data show CDR1 as MGHRA and CDR2 as YSYEKL. V lost 2 bases to trimming and J lost 2 bases, with 9 bases between them. The CDR3 runs to 14 residues. On this clone: The antigen remains undetermined.

PCR involved 60 Vbeta and 13 Jbeta primers. Assay used: immunoSEQ multiplex PCR; TCRdb lists only in-frame clones, some missing. Of about 77,000 clones in the sample, 75% to 80% were seen once. The rearrangement uses TRBV4-1 and TRBJ1-2; D gene ambiguous. Sequencing input: PBMCs. The source of this sequence is a man aged 35 to 55 in good health and CMV-seronegative. The CDR3 DNA reads as TGCGCCAGCAGCCAACTCGGAGAAAACTATGGCTACACCTTC. It yields the protein CASSQLGENYGYTF.